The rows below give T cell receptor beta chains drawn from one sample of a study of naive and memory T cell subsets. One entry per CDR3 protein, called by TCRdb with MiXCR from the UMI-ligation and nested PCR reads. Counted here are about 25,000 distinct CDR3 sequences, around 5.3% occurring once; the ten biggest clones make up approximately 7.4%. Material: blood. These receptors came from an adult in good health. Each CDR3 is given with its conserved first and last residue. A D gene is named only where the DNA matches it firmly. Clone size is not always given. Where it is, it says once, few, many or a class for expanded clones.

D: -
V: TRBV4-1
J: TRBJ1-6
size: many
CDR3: CASSPPVGYNSPLHF
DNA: TGCGCCAGCAGCCCCCCGGTCGGGTATAATTCACCCCTCCACTTT

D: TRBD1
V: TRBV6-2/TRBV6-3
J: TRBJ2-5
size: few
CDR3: CASSSGGEVGETQYF
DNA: TGTGCCAGCAGTTCAGGGGGCGAAGTCGGGGAGACCCAGTACTTC

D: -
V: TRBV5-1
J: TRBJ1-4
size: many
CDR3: CASSSAGTATNEKLFF
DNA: TGCGCCAGCAGCTCGGCAGGGACGGCAACTAATGAAAAACTGTTTTTT

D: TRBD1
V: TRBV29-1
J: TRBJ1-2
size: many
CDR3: CSVDTGGEDYGYTF
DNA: TGCAGCGTCGATACAGGGGGCGAAGACTATGGCTACACCTTC

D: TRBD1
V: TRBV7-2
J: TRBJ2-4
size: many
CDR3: CASSRSSTDRGFGNIQYF
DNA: TGTGCCAGCAGCCGATCGAGTACCGACAGGGGCTTTGGAAACATTCAGTACTTC

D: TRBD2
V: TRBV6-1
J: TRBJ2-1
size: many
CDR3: CASSSSGSSYNEQFF
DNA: TGTGCCAGCAGCTCTAGCGGGAGCTCCTACAATGAGCAGTTCTTC

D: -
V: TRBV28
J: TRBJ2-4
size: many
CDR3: CASREPGTAKNIQYF
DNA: TGTGCCAGCAGAGAGCCGGGGACTGCCAAAAACATTCAGTACTTC

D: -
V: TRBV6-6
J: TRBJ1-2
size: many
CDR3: CASILSGESYGYTF
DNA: TGTGCCAGCATATTAAGCGGCGAGTCCTATGGCTACACCTTC

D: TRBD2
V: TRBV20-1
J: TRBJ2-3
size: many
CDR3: CSARGGSQALYF
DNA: TGCAGTGCCCGCGGGGGGAGCCAGGCCCTGTATTTT

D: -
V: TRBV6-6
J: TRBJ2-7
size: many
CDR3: CASRPPTENSYEQYF
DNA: TGTGCCAGCAGACCCCCGACCGAAAACTCCTACGAGCAGTACTTC

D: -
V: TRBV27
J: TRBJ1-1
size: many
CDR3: CASSLRGLLDHGMNTEAFF
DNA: TGTGCCAGCAGCCTAAGGGGACTCCTGGACCATGGAATGAACACTGAAGCTTTCTTT

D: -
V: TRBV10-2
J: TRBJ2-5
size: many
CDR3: CASSDHSPETQYF
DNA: TGCGCCAGCAGTGATCACTCGCCGGAGACCCAGTACTTC

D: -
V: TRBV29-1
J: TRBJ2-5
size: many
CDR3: CSVETDAWQETQYF
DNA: TGCAGCGTTGAAACTGACGCCTGGCAAGAGACCCAGTACTTC

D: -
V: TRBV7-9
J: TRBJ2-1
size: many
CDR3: CASSFTPGLDYNEQFF
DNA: TGTGCCAGCAGCTTTACGCCGGGACTGGATTATAATGAGCAGTTCTTC

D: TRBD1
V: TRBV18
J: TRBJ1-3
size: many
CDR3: CASSPGQGGNTIYF
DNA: TGTGCCAGCTCACCAGGACAGGGAGGAAACACCATATATTTT

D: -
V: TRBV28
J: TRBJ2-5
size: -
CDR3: CASSLGADSSLGAQYF
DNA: TGTGCCAGCAGTTTAGGGGCGGACAGTTCCCTTGGGGCCCAGTACTTC

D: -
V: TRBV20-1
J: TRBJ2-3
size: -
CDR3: CSARKRVAGTDTQYF
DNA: TGCAGTGCGCGGAAGAGGGTAGCGGGCACAGATACGCAGTATTTT

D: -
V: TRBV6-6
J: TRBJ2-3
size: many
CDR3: CASSYSIQGTDTQYF
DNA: TGTGCCAGCAGTTACTCGATACAGGGCACAGATACGCAGTATTTT

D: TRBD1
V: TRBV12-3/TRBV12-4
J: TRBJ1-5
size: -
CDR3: CASSGDSYMVNQPQHF
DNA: TGTGCCAGCAGTGGGGACAGCTACATGGTCAATCAGCCCCAGCATTTT

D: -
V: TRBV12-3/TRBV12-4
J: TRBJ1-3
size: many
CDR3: CASSLGSVSGNTIYF
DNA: TGTGCCAGCAGTTTAGGCAGCGTCTCTGGAAACACCATATATTTT

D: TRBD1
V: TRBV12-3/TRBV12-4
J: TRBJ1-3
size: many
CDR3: CASSPDRGFSGNTIYF
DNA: TGTGCCAGCAGCCCCGACAGGGGCTTCTCTGGAAACACCATATATTTT

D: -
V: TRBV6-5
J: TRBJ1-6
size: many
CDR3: CASSYSAQGYSPLHF
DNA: TGTGCCAGCAGTTACTCCGCTCAGGGTTATTCACCCCTCCACTTT

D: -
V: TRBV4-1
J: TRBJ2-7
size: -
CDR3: CASSQDTYAGRVYEQYF
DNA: TGCGCCAGCAGCCAAGACACTTATGCGGGCCGGGTCTACGAGCAGTACTTC

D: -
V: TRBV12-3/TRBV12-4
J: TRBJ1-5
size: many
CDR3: CASSLNRLGNQPQHF
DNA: TGTGCCAGCAGTTTAAATCGGCTGGGCAATCAGCCCCAGCATTTT

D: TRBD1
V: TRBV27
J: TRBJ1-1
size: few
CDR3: CASRSGTGSTEAFF
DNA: TGTGCCAGCAGATCAGGGACAGGAAGCACTGAAGCTTTCTTT

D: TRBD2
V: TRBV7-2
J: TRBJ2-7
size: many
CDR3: CASSPTGGLAYEQYF
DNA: TGTGCCAGCAGCCCCACGGGGGGACTTGCCTACGAGCAGTACTTC

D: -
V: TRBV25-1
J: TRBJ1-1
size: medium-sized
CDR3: CASSDANRPFGMAFF
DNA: TGTGCCAGCAGTGATGCAAACCGTCCGTTCGGTATGGCTTTCTTT

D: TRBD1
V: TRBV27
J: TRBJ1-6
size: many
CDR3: CASSPFGFRRQGSRVDSPLHF
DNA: TGTGCCAGCAGTCCCTTCGGATTCAGGCGACAGGGGAGTCGAGTTGATTCACCCCTCCACTTT

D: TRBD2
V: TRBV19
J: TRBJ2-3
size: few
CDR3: CASSRGLAGETQYF
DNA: TGTGCCAGTAGTAGAGGACTAGCGGGAGAGACGCAGTATTTT

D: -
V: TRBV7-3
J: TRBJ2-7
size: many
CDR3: CASSLTLGGEQYF
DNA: TGTGCCAGCAGCTTAACATTAGGGGGCGAGCAGTACTTC

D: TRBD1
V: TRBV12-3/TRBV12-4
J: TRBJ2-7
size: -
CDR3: CASSRDSYEQYF
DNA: TGTGCCAGCAGTCGGGACAGCTACGAGCAGTACTTC

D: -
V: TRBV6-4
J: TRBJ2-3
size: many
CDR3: CASSDRGLSTDTQYF
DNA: TGTGCCAGCAGTGACAGGGGACTGAGCACAGATACGCAGTATTTT

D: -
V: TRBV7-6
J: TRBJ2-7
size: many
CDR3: CASSLETGFWNEQYF
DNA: TGTGCCAGCAGCTTAGAGACAGGATTTTGGAACGAGCAGTACTTC

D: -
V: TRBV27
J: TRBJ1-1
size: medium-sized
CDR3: CASRWGKEAFF
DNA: TGTGCCAGCAGGTGGGGGAAGGAAGCTTTCTTT

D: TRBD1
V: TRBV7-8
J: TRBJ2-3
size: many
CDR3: CATRGLDTQYF
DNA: TGTGCCACCAGGGGGTTAGATACGCAGTATTTT

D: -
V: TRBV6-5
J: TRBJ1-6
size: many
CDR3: CASSYSIKSSYNSPLHF
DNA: TGTGCCAGCAGTTACTCGATAAAGAGCTCCTATAATTCACCCCTCCACTTT